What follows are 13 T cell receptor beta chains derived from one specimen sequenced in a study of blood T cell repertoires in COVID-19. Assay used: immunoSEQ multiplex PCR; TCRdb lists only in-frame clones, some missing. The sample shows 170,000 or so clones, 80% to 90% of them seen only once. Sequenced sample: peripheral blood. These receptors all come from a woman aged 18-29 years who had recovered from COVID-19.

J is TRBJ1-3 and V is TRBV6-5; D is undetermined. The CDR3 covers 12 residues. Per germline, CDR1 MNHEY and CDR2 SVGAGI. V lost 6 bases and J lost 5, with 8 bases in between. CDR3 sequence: CASRSERNTIYF. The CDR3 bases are TGTGCCAGCAGGAGCGAAAGAAACACCATATATTTT.

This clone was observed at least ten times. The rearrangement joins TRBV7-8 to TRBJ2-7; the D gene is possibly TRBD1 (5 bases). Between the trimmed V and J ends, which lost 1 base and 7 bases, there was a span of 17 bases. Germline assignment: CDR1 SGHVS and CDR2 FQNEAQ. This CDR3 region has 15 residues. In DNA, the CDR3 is TGTGCCAGCAGCTTAGTTACAGGAGTACAAGGGGAGCAGTACGTC. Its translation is CASSLVTGVQGEQYV.

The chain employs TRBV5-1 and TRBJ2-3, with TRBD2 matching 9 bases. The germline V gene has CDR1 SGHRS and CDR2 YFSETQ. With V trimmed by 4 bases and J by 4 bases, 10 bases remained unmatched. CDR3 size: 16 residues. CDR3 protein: CASSPGLGGGADTQYF. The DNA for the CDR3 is TGCGCCAGCAGCCCCGGACTGGGCGGGGGGGCAGATACGCAGTATTTT.

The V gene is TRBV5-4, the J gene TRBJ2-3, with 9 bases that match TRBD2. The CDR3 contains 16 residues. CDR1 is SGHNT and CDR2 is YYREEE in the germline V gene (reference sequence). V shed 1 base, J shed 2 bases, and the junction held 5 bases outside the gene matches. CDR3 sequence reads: CASSLSGGGATDTQYF. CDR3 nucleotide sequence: TGTGCCAGCAGCTTGTCTGGCGGGGGGGCCACAGATACGCAGTATTTT.

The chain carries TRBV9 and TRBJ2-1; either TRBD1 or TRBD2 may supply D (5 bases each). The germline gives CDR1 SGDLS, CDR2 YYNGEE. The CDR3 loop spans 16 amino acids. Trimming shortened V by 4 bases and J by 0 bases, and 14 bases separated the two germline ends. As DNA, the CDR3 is TGTGCCAGCAGCCTAGAGGGGCAGAGCTCCTACAATGAGCAGTTCTTC. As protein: CASSLEGQSSYNEQFF.

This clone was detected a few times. CDR3 residues: CASSSREFSTDTQYF. CDR3 in DNA: TGTGCCAGCAGCTCTAGAGAGTTTAGCACAGATACGCAGTATTTT. The genes are TRBV7-6 and TRBJ2-3; no firm D call. The CDR3 loop spans 15 amino acids. V was trimmed by 4 bases and J by 0 bases, leaving 11 bases between them. Germline CDR1 reads SGHVS; CDR2 reads FNYEAQ.

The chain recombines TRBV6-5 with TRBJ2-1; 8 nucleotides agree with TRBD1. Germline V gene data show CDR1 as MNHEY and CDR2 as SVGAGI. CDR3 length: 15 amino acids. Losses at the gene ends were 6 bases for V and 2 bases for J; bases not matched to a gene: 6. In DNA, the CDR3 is TGTGCCAGCAGCAGACGACAGGGGACCTACAATGAGCAGTTCTTC. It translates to CASSRRQGTYNEQFF.

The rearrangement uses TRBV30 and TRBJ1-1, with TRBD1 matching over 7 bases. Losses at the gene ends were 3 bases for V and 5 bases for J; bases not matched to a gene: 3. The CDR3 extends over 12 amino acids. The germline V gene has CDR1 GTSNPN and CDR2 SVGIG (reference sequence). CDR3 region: CAWSDRVTEAFF. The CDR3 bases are TGTGCCTGGAGCGACAGGGTTACTGAAGCTTTCTTT.

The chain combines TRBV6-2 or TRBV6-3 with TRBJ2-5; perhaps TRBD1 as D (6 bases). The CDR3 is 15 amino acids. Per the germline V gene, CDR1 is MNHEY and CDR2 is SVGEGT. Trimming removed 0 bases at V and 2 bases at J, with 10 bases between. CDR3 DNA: TGTGCCAGCAGTTACTCCTCAGGGGATCAAGAGACCCAGTACTTC. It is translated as CASSYSSGDQETQYF.

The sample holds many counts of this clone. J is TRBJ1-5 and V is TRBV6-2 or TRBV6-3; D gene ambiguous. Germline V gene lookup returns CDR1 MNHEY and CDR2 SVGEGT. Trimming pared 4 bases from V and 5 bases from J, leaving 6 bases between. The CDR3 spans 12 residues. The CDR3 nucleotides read TGTGCCAGCAGTTCACATTATCAGCCCCAGCATTTT. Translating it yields CASSSHYQPQHF.

As DNA, the CDR3 is TGTGCCAGGGGACAGGGAAATTCACCCCTCCACTTT. It encodes CARGQGNSPLHF. V gene TRBV2 combines with J gene TRBJ1-6; 9 nucleotides align to TRBD1. CDR1 and CDR2 from the germline V gene are SNHLY and FYNNEI. V shed 9 bases and J 7 bases; nucleotides not matched to a gene: 1. This CDR3 is built from 12 residues.

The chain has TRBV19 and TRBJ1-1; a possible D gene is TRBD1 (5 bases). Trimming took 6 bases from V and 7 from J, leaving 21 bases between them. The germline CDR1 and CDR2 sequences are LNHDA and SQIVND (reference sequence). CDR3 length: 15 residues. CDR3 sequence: CASSIAGGGYREAFF. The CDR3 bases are TGTGCCAGTAGCATCGCGGGGGGAGGGTACCGTGAAGCTTTCTTT.

The CDR3 nucleotides read TGTGCCAGTAGTCCCCACTCCTCGCAGGGAGGTAATCAGCCCCAGCATTTT. Protein product: CASSPHSSQGGNQPQHF. V and J are TRBV19 and TRBJ1-5; perhaps TRBD1 as D (5 bases). Trimming cost V 5 bases and J 4 bases, with 21 bases left between them. This CDR3 spans 17 amino acids. CDR1 and CDR2 from the germline V gene are LNHDA and SQIVND (reference sequence).